The 10 T cell receptor beta chains in this list originate from one sample, sequenced in a study of T cells expressing NK-cell markers (dated by TCRdb to about 2020). The library was prepared using 5' RACE. The data were produced on an Illumina HiSeq 2000. Through TCRdb reprocessing, the reads give one entry per CDR3 protein sequence; DNA is omitted. The table for this sample shows roughly 420,000 distinct CDR3 sequences. The ten largest make up more than 7% of the sample. The sequenced sample consisted of blood T cells: a sorted CD56 or NKG2C T cell subset, CD4+ or CD8+ T cells, or bulk PBMC T cells (not recorded which). These TCRs come from a woman between 18 and 69 years old in good health.

The CDR3 sequence: CASSLRTGSVRNEQFF. The chain combines TRBV5-1 with TRBJ2-1; TCRdb's D call of TRBD1 is untestable without DNA. CDR1 and CDR2 from the germline V gene are SGHRS and YFSETQ. There are 16 residues in the CDR3.

This sequence joins TRBV10-3 and TRBJ2-1; as DNA is missing, the TRBD1 call by TCRdb cannot be tested. Germline-derived CDR1 and CDR2 are ENHRY and SYGVKD. The CDR3 extends over 13 amino acids. This CDR3 reads CAISGAQGGEQFF.

The chain couples TRBV6-5 to TRBJ2-7; TCRdb's D gene call, TRBD2, goes unchecked for lack of DNA. The CDR3 is made up of 16 amino acids. Germline CDR1 and CDR2: MNHEY and SVGAGI. CDR3 protein: CASSYKGGGESYEQYF.

This chain's CDR3 is CASSQAGQGANEQFF. The chain has TRBV3-1 and TRBJ2-1; TCRdb lists TRBD1, though no DNA is available to test this call. The V gene's germline CDR1 is LGHDT and CDR2 YNNKEL (reference sequence). This CDR3 region has 15 residues.

The rearrangement uses TRBV7-2 and TRBJ1-1. The CDR3 consists of 15 residues. CDR1 and CDR2 from the germline V gene are SGHTA and FQGNSA. The CDR3 spells CASSPTPGIRWEAFF.

The chain joins TRBV29-1 to TRBJ2-1; TCRdb's D call, TRBD1, is unchecked because there is no DNA. The CDR3 runs to 14 residues. In germline, CDR1 is SQVTM, CDR2 ANQGSEA. Here the CDR3 reads CSVDRTVGYNEQFF.

V and J are TRBV20-1 and TRBJ1-6. This CDR3 has 19 residues. The germline CDR1 and CDR2 sequences are DFQATT and SNEGSKA (reference sequence). The CDR3 reads CSATLHQGSRSSYNSPLHF.

The CDR3 region is CASSLSALSNQPQHF. The genes are TRBV27 and TRBJ1-5. Per germline, CDR1 MNHEY and CDR2 SMNVEV (reference sequence). CDR3 length equals 15 residues.

The rearrangement uses TRBV30 and TRBJ2-1; TCRdb calls TRBD2, which cannot be checked without DNA. This CDR3 comprises 18 residues. Germline CDR1 is GTSNPN and CDR2 is SVGIG (reference sequence). CDR3 loop: CAWSATSGRGTSYNEQFF.

The chain uses TRBV3-1 and TRBJ2-5. CDR1 LGHDT and CDR2 YNNKEL come from the germline V gene (reference sequence). There are 14 residues in the CDR3. The CDR3 region is CASSQGSWLETQYF.